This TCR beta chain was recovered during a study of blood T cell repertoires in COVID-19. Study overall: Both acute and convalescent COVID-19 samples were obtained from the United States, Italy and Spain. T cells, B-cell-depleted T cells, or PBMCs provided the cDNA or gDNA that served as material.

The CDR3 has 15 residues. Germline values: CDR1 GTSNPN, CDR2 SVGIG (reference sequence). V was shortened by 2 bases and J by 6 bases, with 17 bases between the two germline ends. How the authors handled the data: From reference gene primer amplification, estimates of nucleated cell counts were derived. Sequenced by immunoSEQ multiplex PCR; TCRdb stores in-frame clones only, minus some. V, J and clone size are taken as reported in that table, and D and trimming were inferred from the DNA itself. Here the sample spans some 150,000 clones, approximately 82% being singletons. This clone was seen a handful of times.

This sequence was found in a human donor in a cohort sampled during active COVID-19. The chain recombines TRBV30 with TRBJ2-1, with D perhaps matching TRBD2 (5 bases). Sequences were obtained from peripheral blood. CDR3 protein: CAWSPAIPSGNEQFF. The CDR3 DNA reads TGTGCCTGGAGTCCTGCTATCCCAAGCGGCAATGAGCAGTTCTTC.